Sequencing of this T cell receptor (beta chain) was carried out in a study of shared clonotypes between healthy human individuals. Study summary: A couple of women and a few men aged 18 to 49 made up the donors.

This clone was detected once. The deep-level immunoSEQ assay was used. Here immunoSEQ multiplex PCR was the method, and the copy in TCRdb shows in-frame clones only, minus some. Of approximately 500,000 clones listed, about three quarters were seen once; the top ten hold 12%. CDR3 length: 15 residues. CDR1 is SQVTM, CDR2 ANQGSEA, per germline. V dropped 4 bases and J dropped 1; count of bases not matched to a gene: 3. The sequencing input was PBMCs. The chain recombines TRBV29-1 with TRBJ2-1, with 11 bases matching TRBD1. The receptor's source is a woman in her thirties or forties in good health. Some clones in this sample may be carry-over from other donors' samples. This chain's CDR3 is CSVAGTGGSYNEQFF. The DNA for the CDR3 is TGCAGCGTTGCCGGGACAGGGGGGTCCTACAATGAGCAGTTCTTC.